A single sample gave rise to the 5 T cell receptor beta chains below, sequenced in a study of blood T cell repertoires in COVID-19 (dated by TCRdb to the early 2020s). The library was produced with the immunoSEQ multiplex PCR assay. TCRdb holds this immuneACCESS table with in-frame rearrangements only. Some clones are missing; in checked studies, unresolved V genes explain under half, and the rest has no known cause. The table for this sample lists about 170,000 clones; approximately 90% of them were counted only once. The biggest ten clones account for roughly 0.77% of the sample. What was sequenced was PBMCs or T cells enriched from blood (not recorded which). The receptor set was obtained from a woman aged 18-30 years who had recovered from COVID-19.

This chain uses TRBV14 with TRBJ1-2, with TRBD1 matching 8 bases. Germline loops: CDR1 SGHDN, CDR2 FVKESK. This CDR3 region has 14 residues. The V gene end was trimmed by 4 bases and the J gene end by 5 bases; junction bases not matched to a gene: 6. Written as DNA, the CDR3 is TGTGCCAGCAGCCTTACCGGGACAGGATATGGCTACACCTTC. The encoded protein is CASSLTGTGYGYTF.

The chain carries TRBV30 and TRBJ2-1, with D maybe TRBD2 (5 bases). The V and J ends lost 3 bases and 15 bases respectively, with 18 bases between them. In germline, CDR1 is GTSNPN, CDR2 SVGIG (reference sequence). The CDR3 is made up of 12 amino acids. The CDR3 bases are TGTGCCTGGAGCCCTTTGCCACCAGAGGGGTTCTTC. Translating gives CAWSPLPPEGFF.

CDR3 amino acids: CASSQPLGAAGDYEQYF. The DNA of the CDR3 is TGCGCCAGCAGTCAACCACTGGGGGCAGCGGGAGACTACGAGCAGTACTTC. The chain joins TRBV23-1 to TRBJ2-7, with 8 bases lining up with TRBD2. TRBV23-1 is given ORF status, its function remaining uncertain. J was trimmed by 3 bases and V by 2 bases; bases with no gene match: 12. This CDR3 is built from 17 residues.

This chain links TRBV30 with TRBJ1-1; tentative D call: TRBD1 (5 bases). This CDR3 is built from 13 residues. CDR1 and CDR2 (germline): GTSNPN, SVGIG (reference sequence). V lost 2 bases, J lost 1 base, and 8 bases lay in between. This CDR3 is CAWSYTGNTEAFF. CDR3 nucleotide sequence: TGTGCCTGGAGTTATACAGGGAACACTGAAGCTTTCTTT.

The chain carries TRBV9 and TRBJ2-1; 10 bases align to TRBD2. In germline, CDR1 is SGDLS, CDR2 YYNGEE. The trim removed 2 bases at V and 5 bases at J, leaving 7 bases unmatched. The CDR3 length is 16 residues. CDR3 residues: CASSVLAGGPNNEQFF. CDR3 in DNA: TGTGCCAGCAGCGTGTTAGCGGGAGGCCCGAACAATGAGCAGTTCTTC.